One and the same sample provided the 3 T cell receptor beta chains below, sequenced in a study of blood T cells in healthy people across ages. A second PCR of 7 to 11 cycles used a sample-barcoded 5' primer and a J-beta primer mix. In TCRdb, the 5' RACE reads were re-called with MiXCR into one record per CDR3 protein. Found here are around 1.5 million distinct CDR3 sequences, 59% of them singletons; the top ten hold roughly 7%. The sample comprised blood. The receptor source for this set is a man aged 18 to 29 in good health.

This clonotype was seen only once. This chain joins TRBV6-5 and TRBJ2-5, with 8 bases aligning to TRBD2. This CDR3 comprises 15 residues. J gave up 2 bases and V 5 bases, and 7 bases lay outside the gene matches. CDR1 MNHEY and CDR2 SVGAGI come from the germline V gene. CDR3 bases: TGTGCCAGCAGTCCGACGGGGGGGGCTCAAGAGACCCAGTACTTC. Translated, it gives CASSPTGGAQETQYF.

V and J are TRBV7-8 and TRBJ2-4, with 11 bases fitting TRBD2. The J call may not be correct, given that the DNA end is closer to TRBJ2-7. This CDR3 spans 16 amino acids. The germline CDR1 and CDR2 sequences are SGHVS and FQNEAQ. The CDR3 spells CASSLAPGLAVYEQYF. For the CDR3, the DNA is TGTGCCAGCAGCTTAGCGCCGGGACTAGCGGTTTACGAGCAGTACTTC.

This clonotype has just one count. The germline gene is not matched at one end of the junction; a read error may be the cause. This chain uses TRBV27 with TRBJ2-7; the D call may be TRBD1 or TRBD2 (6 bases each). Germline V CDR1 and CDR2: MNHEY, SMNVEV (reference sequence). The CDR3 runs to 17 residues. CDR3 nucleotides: TGTGCCGGCAGTCTAATATCCGGGGGCCCGAGCTCCTACGAGCAGTACTTC. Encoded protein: CAGSLISGGPSSYEQYF.